This T cell receptor (beta chain) appears in the sequencing data of a study of blood T cell repertoires in COVID-19. Whole-study context: The origin of the acute and convalescent COVID-19 samples was the United States, Italy and Spain. PBMCs, B-cell-depleted T cells, or T cells were the source of the cDNA or gDNA that made up the material.

Source study methods: Reference gene primer amplification gave estimated nucleated cell counts. The table came from immunoSEQ multiplex PCR; TCRdb's copy has only in-frame clones and leaves some out. V and J calls and clone size are those listed in that table; D and trimming were worked out from the DNA. The table includes about 85,000 clones, 70% to 90% detected once. The source of this sequence is a woman of 80 years or more with acute or convalescent COVID-19. Sample: peripheral blood.

DNA of the CDR3: TGTGCTAGTGGTTGGGGGCCCCCTCCCGAAGCTTTCTTT. This translates into CASGWGPPPEAFF. The V gene is TRBV12-5, the J gene TRBJ1-1, with D tentatively TRBD1 (6 bases). CDR3 size: 13 residues. Trimming stripped 4 bases from V and 8 bases from J, with 14 bases between. Germline V gene lookup returns CDR1 LGHNT and CDR2 FRNRAP.